Below, one T cell receptor beta chain is given with its context. The method was immunoSEQ multiplex PCR; TCRdb's version includes in-frame clones alone and lacks a portion of them. The sample lists nearly 70,000 clones; 90% to 95% were seen once. This CDR3 is built from 15 residues. Material for sequencing was PBMCs. J is TRBJ1-2 and V is TRBV12-2. TRBV12-2 counts as a pseudogene. The sequence was collected from a man aged 35 to 55 with rheumatoid arthritis. For the CDR3, the DNA is TGTGCAAGTCGCTTAGCCGGGACGCAGAACTATGGCTACACCTTC. This encodes CASRLAGTQNYGYTF.